One sample yielded the 23 T cell receptor beta chains listed below, sequenced in a study of T cell responses to AZD1222 COVID-19 vaccine. The data were produced by immunoSEQ multiplex PCR, yet TCRdb's version contains in-frame clones alone and is incomplete. The sample holds about 110,000 clones, about 88% seen once. The material sequenced was peripheral blood, taken on day 0 of AZD1222 vaccination. The receptors come from an adult in good health.

J is TRBJ1-1 and V is TRBV10-3, with 7 bases that match TRBD1. V dropped 10 bases and J dropped 0; count of bases not matched to a gene: 5. CDR1 ENHRY and CDR2 SYGVKD come from the germline V gene. The CDR3 is made up of 13 amino acids. This CDR3 is CATKQGMNTEAFF. DNA of the CDR3: TGTGCCACCAAACAGGGGATGAACACTGAAGCTTTCTTT.

The V and J genes are TRBV3-1 (or the pseudogene TRBV3-2) and TRBJ2-1; 7 nucleotides align to TRBD1. With 7 bases clipped from V and 0 bases from J, the junction kept 6 bases outside the gene matches. CDR3 length: 15 amino acids. Germline CDR1 LGHDT, CDR2 YNNKEL (reference sequence). CDR3 residues: CASKRGPPSYNEQFF. The CDR3 region has the DNA TGTGCCAGCAAAAGGGGGCCCCCCTCCTACAATGAGCAGTTCTTC.

V gene TRBV5-1 combines with J gene TRBJ2-3, with D perhaps TRBD1 (6 bases). V dropped 5 bases and J dropped 4 bases, with 11 bases sitting between them. The germline V gene encodes CDR1 SGHRS and CDR2 YFSETQ. The length of the CDR3 is 13 residues. CDR3 in DNA: TGCGCCAGCAGGACAGGTGCACCAGATACGCAGTATTTT. Residues: CASRTGAPDTQYF.

The chain joins TRBV4-2 to TRBJ1-1; D uncertain. V was cut by 0 bases and J by 1 base, with 6 bases left in between. This CDR3 comprises 14 residues. Germline assignment: CDR1 LGHNA and CDR2 YNFKEQ. CDR3 residues: CASSQEGENTEAFF. As DNA, the CDR3 is TGTGCCAGCAGCCAAGAGGGAGAGAACACTGAAGCTTTCTTT.

This chain uses TRBV7-6 with TRBJ2-3; D tentatively fits TRBD1 or TRBD2 (5 bases each). With 5 bases removed from V and 2 bases from J, the gap between germline ends came to 14 bases. The V gene's germline CDR1 is SGHVS and CDR2 FNYEAQ. The CDR3 covers 15 residues. The CDR3 is CASSNPGTSTDTQYF. In DNA form, the CDR3 reads TGTGCCAGCAGCAACCCAGGGACCTCCACAGATACGCAGTATTTT.

This clone was found once. The chain combines TRBV7-3 with TRBJ2-1; TRBD1 matches 12 bases. J was trimmed by 3 bases and V by 5 bases; bases with no gene match: 2. Germline V gene sequence: CDR1 SGHTA, CDR2 FQGTGA. The length of the CDR3 is 15 residues. The CDR3 DNA follows: TGTGCCAGCAGCCGGGACAGGGGGCTCTACAATGAGCAGTTCTTC. Protein sequence: CASSRDRGLYNEQFF.

The chain couples TRBV6-5 to TRBJ1-1, with D uncertain. The germline V gene has CDR1 MNHEY and CDR2 SVGAGI. CDR3 length: 14 amino acids. Trimming removed 5 bases at V and 6 bases at J, with 16 bases between. In nucleotides, the CDR3 is TGTGCCAGCAGTCCTAGGGCCAACGGGGCTGAAGCTTTCTTT. Amino acid sequence: CASSPRANGAEAFF.

V gene TRBV7-8 combines with J gene TRBJ2-5; maybe TRBD2 (6 bases). V was cut by 5 bases and J by 0 bases, with 16 bases left in between. This CDR3 is built from 16 residues. CDR1 is SGHVS, CDR2 FQNEAQ, per germline. The CDR3 protein is CASSPYAGPYQETQYF. Written as DNA, the CDR3 is TGTGCCAGCAGCCCTTACGCGGGACCGTACCAAGAGACCCAGTACTTC. Complete variable domain (other parts from reference TRBV7-8 and TRBJ2-5): GAGVSQSPRYKVAKRGQDVALRCDPISGHVSLFWYQQALGQGPEFLTYFQNEAQLDKSGLPSDRFFAERPEGSVSTLKIQRTQQEDSAVYLCASSPYAGPYQETQYFGPGTRLLVL.

This clone was detected only a few times. V and J are TRBV9 and TRBJ1-6; 9 bases agree with TRBD1. CDR1 is SGDLS and CDR2 is YYNGEE in the germline V gene. Trimming cost V 7 bases and J 6 bases; bases outside gene matches: 5. The CDR3 has 14 residues. The CDR3 region has the DNA TGTGCCAGCCGGGGGACAGGGCCTAATTCACCCCTCCACTTT. It specifies CASRGTGPNSPLHF.

The gene calls are TRBV7-8 and TRBJ1-1; D gene unclear. V was pared by 7 bases and J by 11 bases, with 23 bases between. This CDR3 contains 14 residues. From germline, CDR1 is SGHVS and CDR2 FQNEAQ. CDR3 protein: CASTSPQATPRAFF. For the CDR3, the DNA is TGTGCCAGCACCTCCCCGCAGGCGACACCGCGGGCTTTCTTT.

The V gene is TRBV7-7, the J gene TRBJ2-2, with 9 bases that match TRBD2. The V gene end was trimmed by 5 bases and the J gene end by 6 bases; junction bases not matched to a gene: 10. The CDR3 is 16 amino acids. Germline CDR1 SSHAT, CDR2 FNYEAQ (reference sequence). The CDR3 coding sequence is TGTGCCAGCAGCCCGATTAGCGGGAGAGAAGCCGGGGAGCTGTTTTTT. Translation gives CASSPISGREAGELFF.

This clone was recorded a few times. The CDR3 sequence is CASSLGAGRWDQPQHF. The CDR3, as DNA: TGTGCCAGCTCTCTGGGGGCCGGAAGGTGGGATCAGCCCCAGCATTTT. The chain links TRBV18 to TRBJ1-5; D perhaps matches TRBD1 (6 bases). The CDR3 contains 16 residues. Germline assignment: CDR1 KGHSH and CDR2 LQKENI. Trimming cost V 6 bases and J 5 bases, with 20 bases left between them.

This chain uses TRBV30 with TRBJ2-7; no reliable D call. V dropped 3 bases and J dropped 3 bases, with 6 bases sitting between them. Per the germline V gene, CDR1 is GTSNPN and CDR2 is SVGIG (reference sequence). This CDR3 has 11 amino acids. In DNA, the CDR3 is TGTGCCTGGAGCGCCGGCTACGAGCAGTACGTC. Protein product: CAWSAGYEQYV.

This chain uses TRBV14 with TRBJ2-1; D not resolved. V lost 0 bases and J lost 1, with 10 bases in between. Germline CDR1 reads SGHDN; CDR2 reads FVKESK. This CDR3 is 16 amino acids long. The CDR3 here is CASSQDALRSYNEQFF. The CDR3 nucleotides read TGTGCCAGCAGCCAAGATGCCCTTCGGTCCTACAATGAGCAGTTCTTC.

The genes are TRBV6-6 and TRBJ2-7; possibly TRBD1 for D (6 bases). The CDR3 totals 14 residues. Germline V CDR1 and CDR2: MNHNY, SVGAGI (reference sequence). Trimming removed 5 bases at V and 4 bases at J, with 15 bases between. The CDR3 region has the DNA TGTGCCAGCAGTCCCAGGGGTTACCCTTACGAGCAGTACGTC. This sequence encodes CASSPRGYPYEQYV.

The chain has TRBV19 and TRBJ2-3; TRBD1 aligns across 7 bases. Germline V gene lookup returns CDR1 LNHDA and CDR2 SQIVND (reference sequence). With V trimmed by 6 bases and J by 1 base, 4 bases remained unmatched. This CDR3 contains 14 residues. CDR3 nucleotide sequence: TGTGCCAGTAGCACAGGGGCCGGCACAGATACGCAGTATTTT. It is translated as CASSTGAGTDTQYF.

This clone was recorded once. CDR3 nucleotide sequence: TGTGCCAGTAGTATAGAGGGGACCAACCCCTACGAGCAGTACTTC. It encodes CASSIEGTNPYEQYF. The rearrangement uses TRBV19 and TRBJ2-7; D could derive from TRBD1 or TRBD2 (5 bases each). The CDR3 covers 15 residues. V was clipped by 0 bases and J by 2 bases, with 11 bases between them. Germline CDR1 LNHDA, CDR2 SQIVND (reference sequence).

This clone was found once. The chain recombines TRBV6-4 with TRBJ2-1; the match to TRBD2 covers 10 bases. The CDR3 consists of 16 residues. The V gene end was trimmed by 2 bases and the J gene end by 3 bases; junction bases not matched to a gene: 4. The germline CDR1 and CDR2 sequences are MRHNA and SNTAGT. In DNA form, the CDR3 reads TGTGCCAGCAGTGACCAAGGACTAGCGGACTACAATGAGCAGTTCTTC. It codes for CASSDQGLADYNEQFF.

This clone has just a few counts. The chain joins TRBV20-1 to TRBJ2-1, with D unclear. This CDR3 region has 11 residues. V was clipped by 1 base and J by 7 bases, with 5 bases between them. Germline assignment: CDR1 DFQATT and CDR2 SNEGSKA (reference sequence). The CDR3 region has the DNA TGCAGTGCTAGAGTTGGGAATGAGCAGTTCTTC. This encodes CSARVGNEQFF.

The rearrangement joins TRBV7-2 to TRBJ1-5, with TRBD1 as a possible D gene (5 bases). Trimming removed 1 base from V and 9 bases from J, with 13 bases in between. The CDR3 is 14 amino acids. Germline V gene data show CDR1 as SGHTA and CDR2 as FQGNSA. CDR3 loop: CASSLVGDGGPQHF. For the CDR3, the DNA is TGTGCCAGCAGCTTAGTAGGGGACGGTGGGCCCCAGCATTTT.

This clone is a singleton in its sample. The chain recombines TRBV4-2 with TRBJ2-7; tentatively, D is TRBD2 (5 bases). CDR3 length: 14 amino acids. The germline V gene encodes CDR1 LGHNA and CDR2 YNFKEQ. Trimming took off 1 base at V and 2 bases at J, with 9 bases between the two ends. The CDR3 reads CASSQGAGAYEQYV. CDR3 nucleotide sequence: TGTGCCAGCAGCCAAGGGGCGGGTGCCTACGAGCAGTACGTC.

The chain couples TRBV7-8 to TRBJ1-2; D unresolved. This CDR3 region has 13 residues. Per the germline V gene, CDR1 is SGHVS and CDR2 is FQNEAQ. V lost 5 bases and J lost 4, with 11 bases in between. The CDR3 here is CASSRGPTYGYTF. CDR3 nucleotides: TGTGCCAGCAGCCGCGGCCCCACCTATGGCTACACCTTC. The full variable domain, its missing parts supplied by reference TRBV7-8 and TRBJ1-2, is GAGVSQSPRYKVAKRGQDVALRCDPISGHVSLFWYQQALGQGPEFLTYFQNEAQLDKSGLPSDRFFAERPEGSVSTLKIQRTQQEDSAVYLCASSRGPTYGYTFGSGTRLTVV.

This clone was found once. V is TRBV5-6 and J is TRBJ1-5; TRBD1 might be the D (5 bases). Trimming shortened V by 2 bases and J by 6 bases, and 6 bases separated the two germline ends. Germline CDR1 is SGHDT and CDR2 is YYEEEE. CDR3 length equals 12 residues. The CDR3 bases are TGTGCCAGCAGCTTAGGGGTTCAGCCCCAGCATTTT. This sequence encodes CASSLGVQPQHF.